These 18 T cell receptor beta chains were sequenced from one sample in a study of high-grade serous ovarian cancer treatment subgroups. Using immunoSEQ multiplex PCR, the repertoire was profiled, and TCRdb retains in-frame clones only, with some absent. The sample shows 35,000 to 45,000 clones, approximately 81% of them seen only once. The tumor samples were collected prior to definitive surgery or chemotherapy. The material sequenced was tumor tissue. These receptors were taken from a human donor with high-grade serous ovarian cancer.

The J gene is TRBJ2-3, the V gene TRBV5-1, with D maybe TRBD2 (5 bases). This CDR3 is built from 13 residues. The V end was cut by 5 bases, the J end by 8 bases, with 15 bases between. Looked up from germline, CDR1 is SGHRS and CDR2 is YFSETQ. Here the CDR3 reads CASRKEGEGTQYF. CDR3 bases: TGCGCCAGCAGGAAAGAAGGAGAGGGTACGCAGTATTTT.

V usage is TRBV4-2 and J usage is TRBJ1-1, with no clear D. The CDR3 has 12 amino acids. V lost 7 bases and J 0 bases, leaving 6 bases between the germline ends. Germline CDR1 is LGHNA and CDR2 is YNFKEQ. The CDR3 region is CASTSVNTEAFF. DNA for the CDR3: TGTGCCAGCACGTCCGTGAACACTGAAGCTTTCTTT.

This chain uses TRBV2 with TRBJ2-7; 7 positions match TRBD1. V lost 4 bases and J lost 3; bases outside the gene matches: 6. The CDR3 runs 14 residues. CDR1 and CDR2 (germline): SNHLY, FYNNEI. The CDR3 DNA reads TGTGCCAGCAGTGGACAGGGTAAGGGCTACGAGCAGTACTTC. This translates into CASSGQGKGYEQYF.

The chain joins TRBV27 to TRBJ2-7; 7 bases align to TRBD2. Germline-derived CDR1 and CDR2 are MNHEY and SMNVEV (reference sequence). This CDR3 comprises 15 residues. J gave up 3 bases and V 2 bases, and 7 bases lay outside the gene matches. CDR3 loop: CASSLRGPSGYEQYF. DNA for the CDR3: TGTGCCAGCAGTTTACGGGGACCTAGCGGCTACGAGCAGTACTTC.

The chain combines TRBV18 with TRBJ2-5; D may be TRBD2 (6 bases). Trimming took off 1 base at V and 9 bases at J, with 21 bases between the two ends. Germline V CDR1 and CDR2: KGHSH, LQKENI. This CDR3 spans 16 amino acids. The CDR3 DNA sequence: TGTGCCAGCTCACCACTCGCCCGGAGGGGCCCCCGGGCCCAGTACTTC. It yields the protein CASSPLARRGPRAQYF. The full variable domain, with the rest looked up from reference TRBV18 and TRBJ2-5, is NAGVMQNPRHLVRRRGQEARLRCSPMKGHSHVYWYRQLPEEGLKFMVYLQKENIIDESGMPKERFSAEFPKEGPSILRIQQVVRGDSAAYFCASSPLARRGPRAQYFGPGTRLLVL.

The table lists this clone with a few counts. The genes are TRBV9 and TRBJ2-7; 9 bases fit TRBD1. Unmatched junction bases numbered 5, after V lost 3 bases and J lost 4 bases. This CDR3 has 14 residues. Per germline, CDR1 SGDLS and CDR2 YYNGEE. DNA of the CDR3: TGTGCCAGCAGCGCGGGGACAGGGAGGTACGAGCAGTACTTC. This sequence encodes CASSAGTGRYEQYF.

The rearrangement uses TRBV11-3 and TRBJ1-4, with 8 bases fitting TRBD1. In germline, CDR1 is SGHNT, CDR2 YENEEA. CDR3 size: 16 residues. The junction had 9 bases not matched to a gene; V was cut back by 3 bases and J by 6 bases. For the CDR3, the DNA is TGTGCCAGCAGCTTCCGCCGGACAGGGTTATATGAAAAACTGTTTTTT. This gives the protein CASSFRRTGLYEKLFF.

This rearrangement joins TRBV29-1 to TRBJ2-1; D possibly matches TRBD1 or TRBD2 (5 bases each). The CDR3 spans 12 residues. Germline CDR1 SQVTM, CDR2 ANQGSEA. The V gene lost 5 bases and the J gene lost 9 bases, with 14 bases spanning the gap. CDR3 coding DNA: TGCAGCGTTATTTGGGACGCCAGTGAGCAGTTCTTC. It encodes CSVIWDASEQFF.

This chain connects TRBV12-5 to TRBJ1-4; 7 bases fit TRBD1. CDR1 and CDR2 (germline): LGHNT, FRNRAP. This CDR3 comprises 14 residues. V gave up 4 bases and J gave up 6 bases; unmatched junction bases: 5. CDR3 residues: CASGSPGGHEKLFF. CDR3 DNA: TGTGCTAGTGGTTCCCCAGGGGGGCATGAAAAACTGTTTTTT. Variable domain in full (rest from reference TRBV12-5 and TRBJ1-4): DARVTQTPRHKVTEMGQEVTMRCQPILGHNTVFWYRQTMMQGLELLAYFRNRAPLDDSGMPKDRFSAEMPDATLATLKIQPSEPRDSAVYFCASGSPGGHEKLFFGSGTQLSVL.

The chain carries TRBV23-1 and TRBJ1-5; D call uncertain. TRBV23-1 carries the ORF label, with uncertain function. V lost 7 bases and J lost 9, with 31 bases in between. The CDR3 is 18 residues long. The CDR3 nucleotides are TGCGCCAGCAACCTCAAGGGAGGGCCCAAATCGCGGGTACGGCCCCAGCATTTT. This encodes CASNLKGGPKSRVRPQHF.

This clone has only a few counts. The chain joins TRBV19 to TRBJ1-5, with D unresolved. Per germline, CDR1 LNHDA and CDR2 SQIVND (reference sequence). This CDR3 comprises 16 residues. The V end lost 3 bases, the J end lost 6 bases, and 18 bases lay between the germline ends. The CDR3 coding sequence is TGTGCCAGTAGTATCTATTTCGGGAGTGCGGTTCAGCCCCAGCATTTT. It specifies CASSIYFGSAVQPQHF.

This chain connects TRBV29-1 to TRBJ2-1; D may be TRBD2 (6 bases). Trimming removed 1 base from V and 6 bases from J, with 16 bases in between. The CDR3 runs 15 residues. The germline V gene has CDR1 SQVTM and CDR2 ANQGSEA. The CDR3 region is CSVEGRDFWGNEQFF. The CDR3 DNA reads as TGCAGCGTTGAAGGTAGGGACTTTTGGGGCAATGAGCAGTTCTTC.

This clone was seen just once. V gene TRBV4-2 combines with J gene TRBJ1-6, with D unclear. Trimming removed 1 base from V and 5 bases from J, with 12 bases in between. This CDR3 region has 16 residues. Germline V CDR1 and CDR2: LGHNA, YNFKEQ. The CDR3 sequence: CASSQAGWQNNSPLHF. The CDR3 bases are TGTGCCAGCAGCCAAGCGGGTTGGCAGAATAATTCACCCCTCCACTTT.

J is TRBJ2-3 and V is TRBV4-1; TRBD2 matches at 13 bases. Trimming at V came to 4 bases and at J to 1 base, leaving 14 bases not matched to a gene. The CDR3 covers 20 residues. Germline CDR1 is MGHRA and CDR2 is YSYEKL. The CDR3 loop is CASSRLTGTSGEWRTDTQYF. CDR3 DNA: TGCGCCAGCAGCCGATTGACAGGGACTAGCGGGGAGTGGCGCACAGATACGCAGTATTTT.

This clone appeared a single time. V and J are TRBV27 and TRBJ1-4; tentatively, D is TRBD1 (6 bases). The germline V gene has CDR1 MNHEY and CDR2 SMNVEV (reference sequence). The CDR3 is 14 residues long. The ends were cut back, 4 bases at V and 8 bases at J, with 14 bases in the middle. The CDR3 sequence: CASSYGGAGEKLFF. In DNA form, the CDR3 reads TGTGCCAGCAGTTACGGGGGGGCTGGGGAAAAACTGTTTTTT. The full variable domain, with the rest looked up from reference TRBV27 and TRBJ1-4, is EAQVTQNPRYLITVTGKKLTVTCSQNMNHEYMSWYRQDPGLGLRQIYYSMNVEVTDKGDVPEGYKVSRKEKRNFPLILESPSPNQTSLYFCASSYGGAGEKLFFGSGTQLSVL.

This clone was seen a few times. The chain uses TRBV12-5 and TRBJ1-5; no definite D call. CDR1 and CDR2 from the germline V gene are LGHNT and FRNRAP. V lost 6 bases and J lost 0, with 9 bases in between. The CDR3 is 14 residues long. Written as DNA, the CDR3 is TGTGCTAGTGGCCCAGGTGGTAGCAATCAGCCCCAGCATTTT. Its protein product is CASGPGGSNQPQHF.

The CDR3 loop reads CAISENTEAFF. CDR3 nucleotide sequence: TGTGCCATCAGTGAGAACACTGAAGCTTTCTTT. V gene TRBV10-3 combines with J gene TRBJ1-1, with D unclear. V was clipped by 2 bases and J by 2 bases, with 0 bases between them. Looked up from germline, CDR1 is ENHRY and CDR2 is SYGVKD. The CDR3 totals 11 residues.

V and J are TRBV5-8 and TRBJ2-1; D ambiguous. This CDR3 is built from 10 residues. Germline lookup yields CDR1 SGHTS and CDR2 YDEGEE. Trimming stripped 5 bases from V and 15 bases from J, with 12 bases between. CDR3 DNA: TGTGCCAGCAGTCCCCCGTTGCGGTTCTTC. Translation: CASSPPLRFF.